Listed here is a single T cell receptor (beta chain). This entry comes from a study of blood T cell repertoires in COVID-19. The table came from immunoSEQ multiplex PCR; TCRdb's copy has only in-frame clones and leaves some out. The table records roughly 230,000 clones, approximately 84% of them present only once. This CDR3 region has 17 residues. Germline loops: CDR1 SGDLS, CDR2 YYNGEE. After removal of 3 bases from V and 5 bases from J, the junction contained 13 bases not matched to a gene. Sequencing input: PBMCs or T cells enriched from blood (not recorded which). The source of this sequence is a man over 45 who had recovered from COVID-19. This chain joins TRBV9 and TRBJ1-1; 10 nucleotides line up with TRBD1. CDR3 sequence reads: CASSDSMDRGLGTEAFF. CDR3 DNA: TGTGCCAGCAGCGATTCAATGGACAGGGGGTTAGGAACTGAAGCTTTCTTT.